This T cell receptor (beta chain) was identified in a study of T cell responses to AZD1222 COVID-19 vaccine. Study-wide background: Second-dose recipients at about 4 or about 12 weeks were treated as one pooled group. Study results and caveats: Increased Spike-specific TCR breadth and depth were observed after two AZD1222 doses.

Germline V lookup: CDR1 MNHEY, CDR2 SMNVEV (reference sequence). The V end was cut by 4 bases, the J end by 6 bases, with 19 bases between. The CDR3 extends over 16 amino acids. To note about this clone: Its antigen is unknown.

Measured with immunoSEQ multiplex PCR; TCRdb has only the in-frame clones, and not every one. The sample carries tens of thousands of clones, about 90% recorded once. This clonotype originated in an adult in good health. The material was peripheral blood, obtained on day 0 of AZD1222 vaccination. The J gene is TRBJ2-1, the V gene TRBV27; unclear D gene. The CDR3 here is CASSSSFGRLPNEQFF. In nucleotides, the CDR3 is TGTGCCAGCAGTTCATCGTTTGGCAGGCTACCCAATGAGCAGTTCTTC.